This is a list of T cell receptor beta chains from one sample in a study of beta chain features in type 1 diabetes. Clones were read by immunoSEQ multiplex PCR, and TCRdb kept only the in-frame ones, dropping some. The sample has around 300,000 clones, 7% to 9% seen once. The source material was central memory CD4+ T cells from blood. The source of these receptors is a woman younger than 35 in good health. Each CDR3 is given with its conserved first and last residue. A D gene is named only where the DNA matches it firmly. A row's size may be missing; if present it is once, few, many or a size class.

size: NA
J: TRBJ1-3
V: TRBV5-1
D: NA
DNA: TGCGCCAGCAGCCCCTCGGGGTCGGCTGGAAACACCATATATTTT
CDR3: CASSPSGSAGNTIYF

size: many
J: TRBJ1-4
V: TRBV14
D: NA
DNA: TGTGCCAGCAGCCCCATCGGGGGGAAACTGTTTTTT
CDR3: CASSPIGGKLFF

size: many
J: TRBJ2-2
V: TRBV2
D: NA
DNA: TGTGCCAGCCTGTCTGTCGGGGGAACCGGGGAGCTGTTTTTT
CDR3: CASLSVGGTGELFF

size: NA
J: TRBJ2-2
V: TRBV5-1
D: NA
DNA: TGCGCCAGCACCCGTGGTGGAAACACCGGGGAGCTGTTTTTT
CDR3: CASTRGGNTGELFF

size: NA
J: TRBJ2-5
V: TRBV6-5
D: TRBD1
DNA: TGTGCCAGCAGTAGATCCGGGACAGGGTTGGAGACCCAGTACTTC
CDR3: CASSRSGTGLETQYF

size: NA
J: TRBJ2-3
V: TRBV7-6
D: TRBD2
DNA: TGTGCCAGCAGCTTCCACACTAGCGGAAAAAGCACAGATACGCAGTATTTT
CDR3: CASSFHTSGKSTDTQYF

size: few
J: TRBJ2-6
V: TRBV5-4
D: TRBD1
DNA: TGCGCCAGCAGCCGAGACAGGGCTGGGGCCAACGTCCTGACTTTC
CDR3: CASSRDRAGANVLTF

size: NA
J: TRBJ2-3
V: TRBV30
D: TRBD1
DNA: TGTGCCTGGAGTGTAGGGGGCTTGGGGACAGATACGCAGTATTTT
CDR3: CAWSVGGLGTDTQYF

size: few
J: TRBJ2-3
V: TRBV7-2
D: NA
DNA: TGTGCCAGCAGCTTAGGCGGGTCTTGGCCAGATACGCAGTATTTT
CDR3: CASSLGGSWPDTQYF

size: NA
J: TRBJ1-1
V: TRBV18
D: TRBD1
DNA: TGTGCCAGCTCACAGGGGGCTGACACTGAAGCTTTCTTT
CDR3: CASSQGADTEAFF

size: NA
J: TRBJ2-6
V: TRBV6-6
D: NA
DNA: TGTGCCAGCACCCGTACCCACTCTGGGGCCAACGTCCTGACTTTC
CDR3: CASTRTHSGANVLTF

size: few
J: TRBJ1-6
V: TRBV4-2
D: TRBD1
DNA: TGTGCCAGCAGCCAAGTGGGACAGGGGGCCTCACCCCTCCACTTT
CDR3: CASSQVGQGASPLHF

size: NA
J: TRBJ2-5
V: TRBV9
D: NA
DNA: TGTGCCAGCAGCCCACGCTTCCTGGCGGAGACCCAGTACTTC
CDR3: CASSPRFLAETQYF

size: NA
J: TRBJ1-4
V: TRBV15
D: NA
DNA: TGTGCCACCAGCAGGAACAGAGCAGGAATCAATGAAAAACTGTTTTTT
CDR3: CATSRNRAGINEKLFF

size: many
J: TRBJ2-3
V: TRBV7-3
D: NA
DNA: TGTGCCAGCAGCTACACAGATACGCAGTATTTT
CDR3: CASSYTDTQYF

size: NA
J: TRBJ2-1
V: TRBV7-2
D: TRBD2
DNA: TGTGCCAGCAGCTTAGCGGGAACGATCGGGGGAGGGGCCTACAATGAGCAGTTCTTC
CDR3: CASSLAGTIGGGAYNEQFF

size: NA
J: TRBJ1-1
V: TRBV2
D: NA
DNA: TGTGCCAGCAGTCCCCAGAACACCGAAGCTTTCTTT
CDR3: CASSPQNTEAFF

size: few
J: TRBJ2-1
V: TRBV2
D: NA
DNA: TGTGCCAGCAGTGAAGGGGCGGGGTTACCGTTCTTC
CDR3: CASSEGAGLPFF

size: NA
J: TRBJ2-3
V: TRBV7-2
D: NA
DNA: TGTGCCAGCAGCATGGGACAAATGGATACGCAGTATTTT
CDR3: CASSMGQMDTQYF

size: NA
J: TRBJ1-2
V: TRBV15
D: NA
DNA: TGTGCCACCAGCAGAGATCCGTCGGGGGCAGGTGGCTACACCTTC
CDR3: CATSRDPSGAGGYTF

size: NA
J: TRBJ2-2
V: TRBV6-5
D: NA
DNA: TGTGCCAGCAGAACGCAGCCGAACACCGGGGAGCTGTTTTTT
CDR3: CASRTQPNTGELFF

size: many
J: TRBJ2-1
V: TRBV10-3
D: NA
DNA: TGTGCCATCAGTGCATCTGTCGGCAATGAGCAGTTCTTC
CDR3: CAISASVGNEQFF

size: NA
J: TRBJ1-2
V: TRBV7-2
D: NA
DNA: TGTGCCAGCAGGCTAGGTTATGGCTACACCTTC
CDR3: CASRLGYGYTF

size: many
J: TRBJ1-5
V: TRBV28
D: NA
DNA: TGTGCCAGCAAAGTGGGGAATCAGCCCCAGCATTTT
CDR3: CASKVGNQPQHF

size: few
J: TRBJ2-3
V: TRBV5-1
D: TRBD2
DNA: TGCGCCAGCAGCTCGACTGACCTAGCGGGGGGGCAGAGAGATACGCAGTATTTT
CDR3: CASSSTDLAGGQRDTQYF

size: NA
J: TRBJ2-6
V: TRBV7-9
D: TRBD1
DNA: TGTGCCAGCCGACAGACAGGGGGGACCGCCTCTGGGGCCAACGTCCTGACTTTC
CDR3: CASRQTGGTASGANVLTF

size: NA
J: TRBJ1-5
V: TRBV4-2
D: NA
DNA: TGTGCCAGCAGCCAAGATGTAACACTGGACAATCAGCCCCAGCATTTT
CDR3: CASSQDVTLDNQPQHF

size: few
J: TRBJ1-5
V: TRBV19
D: TRBD1
DNA: TGTGCCAGTAGTATAGAAGGAACAGGGGATCAGCCCCAGCATTTT
CDR3: CASSIEGTGDQPQHF

size: NA
J: TRBJ1-2
V: TRBV9
D: TRBD1
DNA: TGTGCCAGCAGCGCATCGATGCCTCGCGGGACAGTTAACCTCCGGAAAAATGGCTACACCTTC
CDR3: CASSASMPRGTVNLRKNGYTF

size: NA
J: TRBJ2-7
V: TRBV18
D: TRBD1
DNA: TGTGCCAGCTTTACAGGGGAGACCTACGAGCAGTACTTC
CDR3: CASFTGETYEQYF

size: NA
J: TRBJ1-1
V: TRBV18
D: NA
DNA: TGTGCCAGCAAAGACGGCAGGGACTGGGAAAACACTGAAGCTTTCTTT
CDR3: CASKDGRDWENTEAFF

size: few
J: TRBJ2-2
V: TRBV4-2
D: NA
DNA: TGTGCCAGCAGCCAAGAGGGCTGGATGAACACCGGGGAGCTGTTTTTT
CDR3: CASSQEGWMNTGELFF

size: many
J: TRBJ1-5
V: TRBV7-7
D: NA
DNA: TGTGCTAGCAGCTTAGGTCAGGGCCAGCCCCAGCATTTT
CDR3: CASSLGQGQPQHF

size: NA
J: TRBJ1-3
V: TRBV19
D: NA
DNA: TGTGCCAGTAAATCCGGAAACACCATATATTTT
CDR3: CASKSGNTIYF

size: NA
J: TRBJ1-5
V: TRBV6-5
D: NA
DNA: TGTGCCAGCAGCCGCGACGTGAATCAGCCCCAGCATTTT
CDR3: CASSRDVNQPQHF

size: NA
J: TRBJ1-2
V: TRBV16
D: TRBD1
DNA: TGTGCCAGCAGCCAGGGGGACAGCTCCTATGGCTACACCTTC
CDR3: CASSQGDSSYGYTF

size: few
J: TRBJ2-1
V: TRBV6-4
D: TRBD2
DNA: TGTGCCAGCAAGGAATCGAGGACTAGCGGGGGAGACGAGCAGTTCTTC
CDR3: CASKESRTSGGDEQFF

size: few
J: TRBJ2-3
V: TRBV5-5
D: TRBD1
DNA: TGTGCCAGCAGCCAGGACAGGGGGGGCACAGATACGCAGTATTTT
CDR3: CASSQDRGGTDTQYF

size: NA
J: TRBJ2-4
V: TRBV4-3
D: NA
DNA: TGCGCCAGCAGCCAAGTAGGACGGACTGGCGGAAACATTCAGTACTTC
CDR3: CASSQVGRTGGNIQYF

size: few
J: TRBJ1-2
V: TRBV4-1
D: NA
DNA: TGCGCCAGCAGCCGCGTTGGACTGGGTTTGGGGGATGGCTACACCTTC
CDR3: CASSRVGLGLGDGYTF

size: many
J: TRBJ1-1
V: TRBV5-4
D: TRBD1
DNA: TGTGCCAGCAGCCGGTCCCGGGACAGGGACACTGAAGCTTTCTTT
CDR3: CASSRSRDRDTEAFF

size: few
J: TRBJ1-2
V: TRBV6-5
D: TRBD1
DNA: TGTGCCAGCAGACAGGGGTCCTATGGCTACACCTTC
CDR3: CASRQGSYGYTF

size: NA
J: TRBJ2-1
V: TRBV6-1
D: NA
DNA: TGTGCCAGCAAAATTTACGCTGAGCAGTTCTTC
CDR3: CASKIYAEQFF

size: NA
J: TRBJ2-5
V: TRBV9
D: NA
DNA: TGTGCCAGCAGCGTAGACAGGTACCAAGAGACCCAGTACTTC
CDR3: CASSVDRYQETQYF

size: NA
J: TRBJ1-2
V: TRBV5-1
D: NA
DNA: TGCGCCAGCAGCTTAATCTCGGGGGCTGCCAGCTATGGCTACACCTTC
CDR3: CASSLISGAASYGYTF

size: few
J: TRBJ1-1
V: TRBV18
D: NA
DNA: TGTGCCAGCTCCCCTGGTAGTCGCGAGAACACTGAAGCTTTCTTT
CDR3: CASSPGSRENTEAFF

size: few
J: TRBJ1-6
V: TRBV5-8
D: NA
DNA: TGTGCCAGCAGCTTGGGCGTCGACATGCTGTCACCCCTCCACTTT
CDR3: CASSLGVDMLSPLHF

size: many
J: TRBJ1-6
V: TRBV4-1
D: NA
DNA: TGCGCCAGCAGCCAGGGGAATGGGCCGAATTCACCCCTCCACTTT
CDR3: CASSQGNGPNSPLHF

size: many
J: TRBJ1-1
V: TRBV7-9
D: NA
DNA: TGTGCCAGCAGCCCCTCCGGCGGGAACACTGAAGCTTTCTTT
CDR3: CASSPSGGNTEAFF

size: NA
J: TRBJ2-7
V: TRBV6-5
D: TRBD2
DNA: TGTGCCATCACTAGCGGGAGTAGGAACGAGCAGTACTTC
CDR3: CAITSGSRNEQYF